Described below is a single T cell receptor beta chain sequence and its context. As originally analysed: Reference gene primer amplification gave nucleated cell count estimates. Profiling relied on immunoSEQ multiplex PCR, and the TCRdb table lists in-frame clones only, not all of them. That table gives V, J and clone size, and the DNA gave D and trimming. The sample has about 200,000 clones, 90% seen once. The germline V and J ends were trimmed by 6 bases and 5 bases, with 14 bases remaining between them. The CDR3 length is 13 residues. This sample was taken from a study of blood T cell repertoires in COVID-19. Study-wide context: T cells, B-cell-depleted T cells, or PBMCs provided the cDNA or gDNA that served as material.

Participant ages covered roughly 18 to 89 years across 25 or so US areas. Participants reported their clinical history, and cohort assignment relied on those reports. V gene TRBV12-3 or TRBV12-4 combines with J gene TRBJ2-7; TRBD1 might be the D (5 bases). This receptor was taken from a man aged 30 to 45 who had recovered from COVID-19. The sample consisted of PBMCs or T cells enriched from blood (not recorded which). CDR3 bases: TGTGCCAGCAGCGCCCGGACACCCCACGAGCAGTACTTC. Its protein is CASSARTPHEQYF.